A selection of T cell receptor beta chains follows, all from one sample in a study of cytomegalovirus exposure and HLA in healthy donors. Assay used: immunoSEQ multiplex PCR; TCRdb lists only in-frame clones, some missing. There are 150,000 to 200,000 clones in the sample; less than 95% occur only once, and 3% to 3.5% lies in the top ten. Sequenced: PBMCs. Receptors were obtained from a woman younger than 30 in good health and CMV-seropositive. The CDR3 runs from the conserved cysteine through the conserved F or W. A D gene is named only where the DNA matches it firmly. Clone size, where shown, is once, few, many, or a class for clones that have expanded.

>TRBJ2-1|TRBV27|-|TRBD1
CASHGTGHTNEQFF
TGTGCCAGCCACGGGACAGGGCATACAAATGAGCAGTTCTTC
>TRBJ2-5|TRBV7-9|-|TRBD2
CASSSGTSGSETQYF
TGTGCCAGCAGCTCCGGGACTAGCGGGAGTGAGACCCAGTACTTC
>TRBJ2-1|TRBV4-1|few|-
CASSGLRRRGSSSYNEQFF
TGCGCCAGCAGCGGGCTGCGGAGGAGGGGATCGAGCTCCTACAATGAGCAGTTCTTC
>TRBJ1-4|TRBV9|-|-
CGGVSNEKLFF
TGTGGCGGGGTATCCAATGAAAAACTGTTTTTT
>TRBJ2-7|TRBV27|-|-
CASSWRGRFYEQYF
TGTGCCAGCAGTTGGAGGGGACGATTCTACGAGCAGTACTTC
>TRBJ2-7|TRBV18|-|TRBD2
CASSPLPISRVGLAAYEQYF
TGTGCCAGCTCACCACTTCCCATTTCTCGAGTAGGACTAGCGGCCTACGAGCAGTACTTC
>TRBJ2-5|TRBV9|-|TRBD1
CASSPGQGEETQYF
TGTGCCAGCAGCCCGGGACAGGGTGAAGAGACCCAGTACTTC
>TRBJ2-2|TRBV9|-|TRBD2
CASSVGASGSHGELFF
TGTGCCAGCAGCGTAGGGGCTAGCGGGAGTCACGGGGAGCTGTTTTTT
>TRBJ2-2|TRBV7-9|-|-
CASSLVGRGSTGELFF
TGTGCCAGCAGCTTAGTAGGCAGGGGAAGCACCGGGGAGCTGTTTTTT
>TRBJ2-2|TRBV5-1|-|TRBD2
CASSLDTSAGELFF
TGCGCCAGCAGCTTGGATACTAGCGCCGGGGAGCTGTTTTTT
>TRBJ2-7|TRBV18|-|-
CASSDTPYEQYF
TGTGCCAGCTCAGACACCCCCTACGAGCAGTACTTC
>TRBJ2-7|TRBV15|-|TRBD1
CATSSSPGQRYEQYF
TGTGCCACCAGCAGCTCTCCGGGACAGCGGTACGAGCAGTACTTC
>TRBJ1-4|TRBV9|-|TRBD1
CASSTGQGAKEKLFF
TGTGCCAGCAGCACGGGACAGGGGGCTAAGGAAAAACTGTTTTTT
>TRBJ2-3|TRBV5-3|-|TRBD2
CARSLYPSGMTDTQYF
TGTGCCAGAAGCTTGTATCCTAGCGGGATGACAGATACGCAGTATTTT
>TRBJ2-1|TRBV4-1|-|TRBD1
CASSLPGTGGNEQFF
TGCGCCAGCAGCCTCCCCGGGACAGGGGGAAATGAGCAGTTCTTC
>TRBJ1-2|TRBV27|once|TRBD1
CASSLTGVSYGYTF
TGTGCCAGCAGTTTGACAGGGGTCAGCTATGGCTACACCTTC
>TRBJ2-4|TRBV19|-|TRBD2
CASSIGLAGANIQYF
TGTGCCAGTAGTATAGGACTAGCGGGAGCCAACATTCAGTACTTC
>TRBJ2-7|TRBV15|-|TRBD2
CATSRGLAGGRYEQYF
TGTGCCACCAGCAGAGGGTTAGCGGGAGGGCGGTACGAGCAGTACTTC
>TRBJ1-5|TRBV19|-|-
CASSIGNQPQHF
TGTGCCAGTAGTATCGGCAATCAGCCCCAGCATTTT
>TRBJ2-6|TRBV27|-|-
CASSARRTVLSGANVLTF
TGTGCCAGCAGTGCCCGCAGGACAGTCCTCTCTGGGGCCAACGTCCTGACTTTC
>TRBJ2-3|TRBV2|-|TRBD2
CASSEALAGGSDTQYF
TGTGCCAGCAGTGAAGCCCTAGCGGGGGGTAGTGATACGCAGTATTTT
>TRBJ1-4|TRBV28|-|-
CASALLAAATNEKLFF
TGTGCCAGCGCCTTGTTAGCCGCTGCAACTAATGAAAAACTGTTTTTT
>TRBJ2-5|TRBV5-1|-|TRBD2
CASSFGGLAGVETQYF
TGCGCCAGCAGCTTCGGGGGACTAGCGGGAGTAGAGACCCAGTACTTC
>TRBJ1-4|TRBV30|once|TRBD1
CALGQGAFSTNEKLFF
TGTGCCTTGGGACAGGGGGCTTTCTCAACTAATGAAAAACTGTTTTTT
>TRBJ1-5|TRBV2|-|TRBD1
CASSPTGYSNQPQHF
TGTGCCAGCAGTCCGACAGGGTATAGCAATCAGCCCCAGCATTTT
>TRBJ2-2|TRBV5-1|-|TRBD2
CASSLGLAGGGAGELFF
TGCGCCAGCAGCTTGGGACTAGCGGGGGGCGGCGCCGGGGAGCTGTTTTTT
>TRBJ1-2|TRBV7-6|-|TRBD1
CASSPGQELGYGYTF
TGTGCCAGCAGCCCGGGACAGGAGCTAGGCTATGGCTACACCTTC
>TRBJ2-7|TRBV2|-|TRBD2
CASSDPREYHYEQYF
TGTGCCAGCAGTGACCCGCGGGAGTACCATTACGAGCAGTACTTC
>TRBJ1-2|TRBV7-9|-|-
CASSLGGDSPNYGYTF
TGTGCCAGCAGCTTAGGAGGTGACAGCCCCAACTATGGCTACACCTTC
>TRBJ2-2|TRBV7-8|-|TRBD2
CASSLHRRTSGGTNTGELFF
TGTGCCAGCAGCTTGCACAGAAGGACTAGCGGGGGGACGAACACCGGGGAGCTGTTTTTT
>TRBJ1-2|TRBV10-2|-|-
CATTSDRRASYTF
TGCGCCACCACCTCGGACAGACGGGCGAGCTACACCTTC
>TRBJ2-7|TRBV19|-|TRBD2
CASSLLAGAYEQYF
TGTGCCAGTAGCCTACTAGCGGGGGCCTACGAGCAGTACTTC
>TRBJ2-7|TRBV5-5|-|TRBD2
CASSLVAGAYEQYF
TGTGCCAGCAGCTTGGTTGCGGGAGCCTACGAGCAGTACTTC
>TRBJ2-7|TRBV15|-|TRBD2
CATSGISGGVYEQYF
TGTGCCACCAGCGGAATTAGCGGGGGAGTCTACGAGCAGTACTTC
>TRBJ1-6|TRBV7-2|-|-
CASSRDRSSYNSPLHF
TGTGCCAGCAGCCGTGACAGGAGCTCCTATAATTCACCCCTCCACTTT